The entry that follows covers one T cell receptor beta chain sequence. As yet, its antigen is unknown. Other DNA sequences of this sample code for an identical CDR3. A history of autoimmune disease or systemic immunosuppression excluded patients. This record comes from a study of OX40 agonist ivuxolimab in advanced cancers. Overall study context: The dose-escalation cohort had hepatocellular carcinoma, melanoma, renal cell or head and neck cancer. Study-wide results and limits: CD4+ and CD8+ blood T cells expanded clonally by week 6 at 0.1 to 3.0 mg/kg. There were also nonresponders showing low normalized T-cell clonal expansion.

Method: immunoSEQ multiplex PCR; TCRdb's copy keeps in-frame clones and lacks some. Of tens of thousands of clones in the sample, roughly nine tenths are singletons; the top ten hold 29%. The sample consisted of CD4+ or CD8+ T cells sorted from blood, taken in a trial of the OX40 agonist ivuxolimab. This clonotype was sampled from an adult with an advanced solid tumor such as melanoma, head and neck, liver or kidney cancer.

The chain's CDR3 is CSVLGQGGALGLAAYNEQFF. The CDR3 DNA is TGCAGCGTTCTTGGACAGGGGGGCGCCTTAGGACTAGCGGCCTACAATGAGCAGTTCTTC. The chain is built from TRBV29-1 and TRBJ2-1; D is possibly TRBD1 or TRBD2 (10 bases each). Trimming pared 5 bases from V and 2 bases from J, leaving 31 bases between. CDR3 length: 20 residues. In germline, CDR1 is SQVTM, CDR2 ANQGSEA.